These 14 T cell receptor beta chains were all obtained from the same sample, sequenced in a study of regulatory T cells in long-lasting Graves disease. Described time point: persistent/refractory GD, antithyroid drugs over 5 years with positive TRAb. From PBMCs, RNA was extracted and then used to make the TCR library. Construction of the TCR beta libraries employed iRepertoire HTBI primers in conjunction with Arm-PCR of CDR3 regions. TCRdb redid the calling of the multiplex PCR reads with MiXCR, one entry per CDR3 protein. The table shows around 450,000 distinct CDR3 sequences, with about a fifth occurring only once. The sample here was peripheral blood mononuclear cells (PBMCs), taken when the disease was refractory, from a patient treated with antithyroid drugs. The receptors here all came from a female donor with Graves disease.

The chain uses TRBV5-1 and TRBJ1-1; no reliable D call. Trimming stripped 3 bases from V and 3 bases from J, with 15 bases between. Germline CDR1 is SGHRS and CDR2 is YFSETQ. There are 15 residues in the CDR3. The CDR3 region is CASSSSPGSYTEAFF. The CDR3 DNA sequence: TGCGCCAGCAGCTCTTCTCCCGGGAGCTACACTGAAGCTTTCTTT.

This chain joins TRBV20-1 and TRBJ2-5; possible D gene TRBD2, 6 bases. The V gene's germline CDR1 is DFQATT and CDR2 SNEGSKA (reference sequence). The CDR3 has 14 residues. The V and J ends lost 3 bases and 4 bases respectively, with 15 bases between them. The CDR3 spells CSASASSVAETQYF. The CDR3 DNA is TGCAGTGCTAGTGCGTCTAGCGTTGCAGAGACCCAGTACTTC.

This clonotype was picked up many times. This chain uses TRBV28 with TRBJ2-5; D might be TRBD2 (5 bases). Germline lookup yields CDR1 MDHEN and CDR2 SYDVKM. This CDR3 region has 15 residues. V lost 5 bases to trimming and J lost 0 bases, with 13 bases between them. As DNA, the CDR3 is TGTGCCAGCAGTCTCCGGGGTACCCACCAAGAGACCCAGTACTTC. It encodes CASSLRGTHQETQYF.

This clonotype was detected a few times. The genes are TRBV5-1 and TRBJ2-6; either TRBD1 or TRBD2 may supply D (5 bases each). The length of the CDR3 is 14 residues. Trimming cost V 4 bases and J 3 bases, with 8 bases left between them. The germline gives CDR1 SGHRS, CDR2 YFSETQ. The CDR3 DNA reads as TGCGCCAGCAGCCGAGGGGATGGGGCCAACGTCCTGACTTTC. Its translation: CASSRGDGANVLTF. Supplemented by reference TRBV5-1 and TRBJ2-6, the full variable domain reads KAGVTQTPRYLIKTRGQQVTLSCSPISGHRSVSWYQQTPGQGLQFLFEYFSETQRNKGNFPGRFSGRQFSNSRSEMNVSTLELGDSALYLCASSRGDGANVLTFGAGSRLTVL.

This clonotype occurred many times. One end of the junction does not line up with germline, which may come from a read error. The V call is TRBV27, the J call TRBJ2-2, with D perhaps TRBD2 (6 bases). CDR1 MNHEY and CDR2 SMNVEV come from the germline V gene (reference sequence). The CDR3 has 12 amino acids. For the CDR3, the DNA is TGCGCCACGGGGGAAGGTACCGGGGAGCTGTTTTTT. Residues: CATGEGTGELFF.

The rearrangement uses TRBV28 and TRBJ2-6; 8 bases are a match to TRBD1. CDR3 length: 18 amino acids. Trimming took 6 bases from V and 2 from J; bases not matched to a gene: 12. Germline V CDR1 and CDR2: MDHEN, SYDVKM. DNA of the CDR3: TGTGCCAGCAGCAGAAACCGGGACAGGAGGCCTGGGGCCAACGTCCTGACTTTC. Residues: CASSRNRDRRPGANVLTF.

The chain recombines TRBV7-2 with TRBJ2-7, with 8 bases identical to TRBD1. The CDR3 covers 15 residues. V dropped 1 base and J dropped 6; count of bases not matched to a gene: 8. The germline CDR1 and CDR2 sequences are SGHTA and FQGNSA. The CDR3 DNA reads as TGTGCCAGCAGCTTAGTCGTGGACAGGGCCTCCGAGCAGTACTTC. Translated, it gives CASSLVVDRASEQYF. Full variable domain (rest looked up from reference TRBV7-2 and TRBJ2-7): GAGVSQSPSNKVTEKGKDVELRCDPISGHTALYWYRQSLGQGLEFLIYFQGNSAPDKSGLPSDRFSAERTGGSVSTLTIQRTQQEDSAVYLCASSLVVDRASEQYFGPGTRLTVT.

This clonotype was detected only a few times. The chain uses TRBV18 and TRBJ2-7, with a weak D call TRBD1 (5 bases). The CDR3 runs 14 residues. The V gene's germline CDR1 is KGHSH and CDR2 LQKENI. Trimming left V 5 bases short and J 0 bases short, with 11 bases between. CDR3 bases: TGTGCCAGCTCATCACAGGCAAGCTCCTACGAGCAGTACTTC. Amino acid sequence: CASSSQASSYEQYF.

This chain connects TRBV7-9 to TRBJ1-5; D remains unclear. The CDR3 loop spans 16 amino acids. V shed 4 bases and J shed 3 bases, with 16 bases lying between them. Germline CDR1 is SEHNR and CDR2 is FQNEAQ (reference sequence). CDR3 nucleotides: TGTGCCAGCAGCTCCACGCGAGGTAGGGACAATCAGCCCCAGCATTTT. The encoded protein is CASSSTRGRDNQPQHF.

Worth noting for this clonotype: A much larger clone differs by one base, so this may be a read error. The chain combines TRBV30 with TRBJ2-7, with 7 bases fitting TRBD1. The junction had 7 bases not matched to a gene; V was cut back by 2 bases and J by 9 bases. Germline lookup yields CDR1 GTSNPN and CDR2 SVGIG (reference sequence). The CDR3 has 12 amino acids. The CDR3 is CAWSTTGSGQYF. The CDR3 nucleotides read TGTGCCTGGAGTACGACAGGGAGCGGGCAGTACTTC.

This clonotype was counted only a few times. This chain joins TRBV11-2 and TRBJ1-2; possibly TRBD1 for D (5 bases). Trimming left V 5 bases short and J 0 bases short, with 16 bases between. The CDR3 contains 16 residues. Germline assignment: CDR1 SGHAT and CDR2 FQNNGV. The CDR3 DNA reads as TGTGCCAGCAGCCTTACACAGGAACCGGCTAACTATGGCTACACCTTC. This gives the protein CASSLTQEPANYGYTF.

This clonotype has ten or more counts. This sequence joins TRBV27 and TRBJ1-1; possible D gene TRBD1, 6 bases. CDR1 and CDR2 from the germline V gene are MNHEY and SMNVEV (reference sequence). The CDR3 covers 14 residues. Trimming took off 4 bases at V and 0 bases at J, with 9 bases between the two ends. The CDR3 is CASSWTALNTEAFF. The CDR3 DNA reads TGTGCCAGCAGTTGGACAGCCTTGAACACTGAAGCTTTCTTT.

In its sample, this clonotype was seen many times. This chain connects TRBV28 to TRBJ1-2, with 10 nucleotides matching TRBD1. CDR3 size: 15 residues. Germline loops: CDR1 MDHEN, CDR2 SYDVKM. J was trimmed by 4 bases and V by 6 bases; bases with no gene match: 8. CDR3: CASSLPGQGSYGYTF. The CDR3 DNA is TGTGCCAGCAGCCTACCGGGACAGGGGTCCTATGGCTACACCTTC.

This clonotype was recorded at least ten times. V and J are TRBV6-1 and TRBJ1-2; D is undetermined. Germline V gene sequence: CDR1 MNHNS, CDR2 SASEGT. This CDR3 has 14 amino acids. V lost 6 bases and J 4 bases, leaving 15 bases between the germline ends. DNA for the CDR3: TGTGCCAGCAGAGAGGCCGGGAGTCTCTATGGCTACACCTTC. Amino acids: CASREAGSLYGYTF.